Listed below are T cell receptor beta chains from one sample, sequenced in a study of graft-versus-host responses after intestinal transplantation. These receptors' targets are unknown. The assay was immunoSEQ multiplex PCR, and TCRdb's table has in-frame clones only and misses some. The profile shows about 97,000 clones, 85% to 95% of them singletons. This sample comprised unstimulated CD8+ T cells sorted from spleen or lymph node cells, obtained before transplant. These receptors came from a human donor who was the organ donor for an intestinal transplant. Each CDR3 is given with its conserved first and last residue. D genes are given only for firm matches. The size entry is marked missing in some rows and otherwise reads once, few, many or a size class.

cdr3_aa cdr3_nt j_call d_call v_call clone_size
CASSLGTGASSDEQFF TGTGCCAGCAGCTTGGGAACAGGGGCCAGCTCGGATGAGCAGTTCTTC TRBJ2-1 TRBD1 TRBV5-4 once
CASSSREGETQYF TGTGCCAGCAGTTCCAGGGAGGGGGAGACCCAGTACTTC TRBJ2-5 TRBD2 TRBV27 NA
CAFLDGQGGEKLFF TGTGCCTTCCTGGACGGACAGGGTGGAGAAAAACTGTTTTTT TRBJ1-4 TRBD1 TRBV30 NA
CASSLERGVNNEQFF TGTGCCAGCAGCCTGGAGCGGGGGGTAAACAATGAGCAGTTCTTC TRBJ2-1 TRBD2 TRBV13 NA
CAWSVHQGPYEQYF TGTGCCTGGAGTGTACATCAGGGTCCCTACGAGCAGTACTTC TRBJ2-7 NA TRBV30 NA
CASSLDFRGGEETQYF TGTGCCAGCAGCTTAGATTTTCGGGGGGGAGAAGAGACCCAGTACTTC TRBJ2-5 TRBD2 TRBV11-2 NA
CASSLAGLKYEQFF TGTGCCAGCAGCTTGGCTGGACTGAAGTATGAGCAGTTCTTC TRBJ2-1 NA TRBV5-6 once
CASSLVWGQGGYKNIQYF TGTGCCAGCAGCTTAGTATGGGGTCAGGGCGGCTACAAAAACATTCAGTACTTC TRBJ2-4 NA TRBV11-2 NA
CASKASTGSYEQYF TGTGCCAGTAAAGCCTCGACAGGCTCCTACGAGCAGTACTTC TRBJ2-7 NA TRBV19 NA
CASSIIYDTEAFF TGTGCCAGCAGTATTATATATGACACTGAAGCTTTCTTT TRBJ1-1 NA TRBV2 NA
CASSHATGMGSGNTIYF TGTGCCAGCAGCCATGCGACAGGGATGGGGTCTGGAAACACCATATATTTT TRBJ1-3 TRBD1 TRBV13 NA
CAWSTGTGNSPLHF TGTGCCTGGAGTACCGGGACAGGGAATTCACCCCTCCACTTT TRBJ1-6 TRBD1 TRBV30 NA
CASSPGGEKAFF TGTGCCAGCAGCCCCGGGGGAGAAAAAGCTTTCTTT TRBJ1-1 NA TRBV7-3 NA
CTSSQDLGLQTYEQYF TGCACCAGCAGCCAAGATCTGGGACTACAAACCTACGAGCAGTACTTC TRBJ2-7 NA TRBV1 NA
CASSHPAQSEAFF TGTGCCAGCAGCCATCCTGCACAGAGTGAAGCTTTCTTT TRBJ1-1 NA TRBV11-2 NA
CSAMRPDRAYEQYF TGCAGCGCCATGAGGCCGGACAGAGCCTACGAGCAGTACTTC TRBJ2-7 NA TRBV29-1 few
CASSSGTGGDEQYF TGTGCCAGTAGTAGCGGGACAGGGGGCGACGAGCAGTACTTC TRBJ2-7 TRBD1 TRBV19 NA
CASSVEASGVNTDTQYF TGTGCCAGCAGCGTAGAGGCTAGCGGGGTTAACACAGATACGCAGTATTTT TRBJ2-3 TRBD2 TRBV9 NA
CASEHRDRYEQYF TGTGCCAGCGAGCACCGGGACAGATACGAGCAGTACTTC TRBJ2-7 TRBD1 TRBV28 once
CATSRALGLARQYF TGTGCCACCAGCAGAGCCCTGGGACTAGCGAGGCAGTATTTT TRBJ2-3 TRBD2 TRBV15 NA
CAISESWSLAKNIQYF TGTGCCATCAGTGAGTCTTGGAGCTTAGCCAAAAACATTCAGTACTTC TRBJ2-4 NA TRBV10-3 NA
CASSFGVNNEQFF TGTGCCAGCAGTTTCGGGGTTAACAATGAGCAGTTCTTC TRBJ2-1 NA TRBV27 NA
CASSEDSGDVAGGVSSGELFF TGTGCCAGCAGTGAAGACTCAGGGGATGTAGCGGGTGGGGTATCTTCCGGGGAGCTGTTTTTT TRBJ2-2 NA TRBV2 NA
CASSYGQGNTEAFF TGTGCCAGCAGTTATGGACAGGGGAACACTGAAGCTTTCTTT TRBJ1-1 TRBD1 TRBV6-5 NA
CASSGANYGYTF TGTGCCAGCAGTGGAGCTAACTATGGCTACACCTTC TRBJ1-2 NA TRBV7-9 few
CASSSWDRPNVEQYF TGTGCCAGCAGCTCCTGGGACAGACCAAATGTCGAGCAGTACTTC TRBJ2-7 TRBD1 TRBV5-6 NA
CASSWGTSESSYNEQFF TGTGCCAGCAGCTGGGGGACTAGCGAGAGCTCCTACAATGAGCAGTTCTTC TRBJ2-1 TRBD2 TRBV5-6 NA
CASSFSGFEQYF TGTGCCAGCAGTTTTTCAGGGTTCGAGCAGTACTTC TRBJ2-7 NA TRBV27 once
CASSLGSPGGFEKLFF TGTGCCAGCAGTTTGGGCTCACCGGGGGGTTTTGAAAAACTGTTTTTT TRBJ1-4 NA TRBV28 NA
CARSCGGHSNTEAFF TGTGCCAGAAGCTGCGGGGGACACTCGAACACTGAAGCTTTCTTT TRBJ1-1 NA TRBV5-3 NA
CASSLGSLAGARETQYF TGTGCCAGCAGCTTAGGAAGCCTAGCGGGGGCCCGAGAGACCCAGTACTTC TRBJ2-5 TRBD2 TRBV7-6 once
CASSLGALLSTDTQYF TGTGCCAGCAGCTTGGGGGCCCTTTTGAGCACAGATACGCAGTATTTT TRBJ2-3 NA TRBV5-8 NA
CTSSLPGSVRDSENSPLHF TGCACCAGCAGCCTCCCTGGGAGCGTCCGGGACAGCGAAAATTCACCCCTCCACTTT TRBJ1-6 NA TRBV1 NA
CASSLEDRGNEKLFF TGCGCCAGCAGCTTGGAGGACAGGGGGAATGAAAAACTGTTTTTT TRBJ1-4 TRBD1 TRBV5-1 NA
CASSTGTGLTEVTRNYGYTF TGTGCCAGCAGCACCGGGACAGGTTTGACTGAAGTGACCCGAAACTATGGCTACACCTTC TRBJ1-2 TRBD1 TRBV7-8 NA
CASSLSATSGRAQFF TGTGCCAGCAGTTTATCGGCGACTAGCGGGAGGGCGCAGTTCTTC TRBJ2-1 TRBD2 TRBV27 NA
CASSLIAGGSTDTQYF TGTGCCAGCAGCTTAATTGCGGGGGGATCCACAGATACGCAGTATTTT TRBJ2-3 TRBD2 TRBV7-3 once
CASSLSPPTSNPPPIPAQVEHF TGTGCCAGCAGTTTATCGCCACCCACCTCTAATCCACCCCCAATACCGGCACAGGTCGAGCATTTT TRBJ1-5 NA TRBV28 NA
CASSLFVSGTYTDTQYF TGTGCCAGCAGCTTATTCGTCAGCGGGACCTACACAGATACGCAGTATTTT TRBJ2-3 TRBD2 TRBV7-9 NA
CASSTRTGWGDTQYF TGTGCCAGTAGTACCCGGACAGGGTGGGGGGATACGCAGTATTTT TRBJ2-3 TRBD1 TRBV19 NA
CASSPPWTAGLNIQYF TGTGCCAGCAGCCCCCCCTGGACAGCGGGGTTGAACATTCAGTACTTC TRBJ2-4 NA TRBV5-6 NA
CASSLWDRKSLSYGYTF TGCGCCAGCAGCCTGTGGGACAGAAAATCGCTCAGCTATGGCTACACCTTC TRBJ1-2 TRBD1 TRBV5-1 NA
CATSSPQTYEQYF TGTGCCACCAGCAGCCCCCAAACCTACGAGCAGTACTTC TRBJ2-7 NA TRBV15 once
CASSLPYPRLAGVDEQFF TGCGCCAGCAGCCTCCCCTACCCTCGACTAGCGGGAGTCGATGAGCAGTTCTTC TRBJ2-1 TRBD2 TRBV4-1 once
CASSGTSGGPYNEQFF TGTGCCAGCAGTGGGACTAGCGGGGGGCCTTACAATGAGCAGTTCTTC TRBJ2-1 TRBD2 TRBV2 NA
CASSALTGTPYEQYF TGTGCCAGCAGCGCCTTGACAGGGACTCCCTACGAGCAGTACTTC TRBJ2-7 NA TRBV7-6 NA
CASSREPLAGGPVEPTDTQYF TGTGCCAGCAGCCGTGAACCCCTAGCGGGGGGCCCCGTTGAGCCCACAGATACGCAGTATTTT TRBJ2-3 TRBD2 TRBV7-6 NA
CATSSSPGYEQYF TGTGCCACCAGCAGCTCACCAGGGTACGAGCAGTACTTC TRBJ2-7 NA TRBV15 NA